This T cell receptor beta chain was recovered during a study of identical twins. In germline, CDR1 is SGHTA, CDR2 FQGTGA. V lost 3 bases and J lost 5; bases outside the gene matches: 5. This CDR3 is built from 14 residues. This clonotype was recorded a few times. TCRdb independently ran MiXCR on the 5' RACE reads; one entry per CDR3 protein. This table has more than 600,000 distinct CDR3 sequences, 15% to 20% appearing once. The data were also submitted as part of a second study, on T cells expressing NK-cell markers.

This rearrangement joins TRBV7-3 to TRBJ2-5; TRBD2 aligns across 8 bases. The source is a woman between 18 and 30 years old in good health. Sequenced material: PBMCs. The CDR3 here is CASSFGLASETQYF. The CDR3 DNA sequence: TGTGCCAGCAGCTTTGGACTAGCCTCTGAGACCCAGTACTTC.